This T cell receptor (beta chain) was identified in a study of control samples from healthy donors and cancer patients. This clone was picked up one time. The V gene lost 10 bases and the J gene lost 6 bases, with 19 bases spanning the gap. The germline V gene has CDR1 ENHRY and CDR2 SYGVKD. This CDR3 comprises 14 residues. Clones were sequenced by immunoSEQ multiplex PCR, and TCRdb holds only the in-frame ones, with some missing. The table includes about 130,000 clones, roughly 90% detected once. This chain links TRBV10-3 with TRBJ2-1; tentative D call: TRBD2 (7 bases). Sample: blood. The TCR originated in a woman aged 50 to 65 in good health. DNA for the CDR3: TGTGCCACGCAGCCGGGGGGCCTGTTCAATGAGCAGTTCTTC. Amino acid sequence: CATQPGGLFNEQFF.